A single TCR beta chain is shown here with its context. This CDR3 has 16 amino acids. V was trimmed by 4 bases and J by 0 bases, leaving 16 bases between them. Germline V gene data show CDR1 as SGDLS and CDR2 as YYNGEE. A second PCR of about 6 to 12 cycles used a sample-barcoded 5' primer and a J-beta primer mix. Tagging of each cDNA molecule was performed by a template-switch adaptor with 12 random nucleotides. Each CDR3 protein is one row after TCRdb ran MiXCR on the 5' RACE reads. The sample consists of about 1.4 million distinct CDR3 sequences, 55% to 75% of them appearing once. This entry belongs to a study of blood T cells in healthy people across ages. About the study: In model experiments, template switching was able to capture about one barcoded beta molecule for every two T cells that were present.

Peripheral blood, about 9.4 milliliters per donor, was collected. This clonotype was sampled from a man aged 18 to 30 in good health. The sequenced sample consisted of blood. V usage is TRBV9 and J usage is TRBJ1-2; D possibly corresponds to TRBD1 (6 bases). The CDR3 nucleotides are TGTGCCAGCAGCCCTTCCCTGGGACACCCTAACTATGGCTACACCTTC. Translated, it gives CASSPSLGHPNYGYTF. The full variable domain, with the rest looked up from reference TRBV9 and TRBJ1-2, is DSGVTQTPKHLITATGQRVTLRCSPRSGDLSVYWYQQSLDQGLQFLIQYYNGEERAKGNILERFSAQQFPDLHSELNLSSLELGDSALYFCASSPSLGHPNYGYTFGSGTRLTVV.